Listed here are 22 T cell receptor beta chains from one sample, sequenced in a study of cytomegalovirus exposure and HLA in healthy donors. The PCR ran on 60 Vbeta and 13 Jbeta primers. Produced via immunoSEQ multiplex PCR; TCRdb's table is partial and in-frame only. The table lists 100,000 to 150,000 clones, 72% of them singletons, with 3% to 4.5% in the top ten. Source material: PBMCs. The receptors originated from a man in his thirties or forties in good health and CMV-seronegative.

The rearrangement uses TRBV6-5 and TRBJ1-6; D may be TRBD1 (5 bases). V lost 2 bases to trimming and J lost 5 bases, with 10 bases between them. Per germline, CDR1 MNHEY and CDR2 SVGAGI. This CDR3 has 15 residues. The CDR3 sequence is CASSYDTGNNSPLHF. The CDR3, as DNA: TGTGCCAGCAGTTACGATACAGGCAATAATTCACCCCTCCACTTT.

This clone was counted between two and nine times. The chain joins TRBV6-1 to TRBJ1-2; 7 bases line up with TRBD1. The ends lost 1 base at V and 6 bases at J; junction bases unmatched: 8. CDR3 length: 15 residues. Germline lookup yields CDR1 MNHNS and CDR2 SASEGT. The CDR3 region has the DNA TGTGCCAGCAGTGAAGGTCATGACAGGGTCGATGGCTACACCTTC. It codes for CASSEGHDRVDGYTF.

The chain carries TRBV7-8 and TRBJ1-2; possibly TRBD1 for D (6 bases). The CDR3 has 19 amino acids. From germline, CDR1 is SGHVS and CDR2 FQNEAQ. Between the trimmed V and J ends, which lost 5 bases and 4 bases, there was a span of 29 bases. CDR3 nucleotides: TGTGCCAGCAGCGATTACTCCGCCGGGACATCCGTCCCGGCCTATGGCTACACCTTC. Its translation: CASSDYSAGTSVPAYGYTF. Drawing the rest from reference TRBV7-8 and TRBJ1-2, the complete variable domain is GAGVSQSPRYKVAKRGQDVALRCDPISGHVSLFWYQQALGQGPEFLTYFQNEAQLDKSGLPSDRFFAERPEGSVSTLKIQRTQQEDSAVYLCASSDYSAGTSVPAYGYTFGSGTRLTVV.

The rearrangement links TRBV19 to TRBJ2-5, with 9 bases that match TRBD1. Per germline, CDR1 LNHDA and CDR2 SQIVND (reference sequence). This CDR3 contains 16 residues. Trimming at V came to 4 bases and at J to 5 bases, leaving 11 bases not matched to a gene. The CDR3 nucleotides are TGTGCCAGTAGTAACCCACGGACAGGGGCTAGGGAGACCCAGTACTTC. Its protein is CASSNPRTGARETQYF. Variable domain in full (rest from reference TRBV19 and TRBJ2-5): DGGITQSPKYLFRKEGQNVTLSCEQNLNHDAMYWYRQDPGQGLRLIYYSQIVNDFQKGDIAEGYSVSREKKESFPLTVTSAQKNPTAFYLCASSNPRTGARETQYFGPGTRLLVL.

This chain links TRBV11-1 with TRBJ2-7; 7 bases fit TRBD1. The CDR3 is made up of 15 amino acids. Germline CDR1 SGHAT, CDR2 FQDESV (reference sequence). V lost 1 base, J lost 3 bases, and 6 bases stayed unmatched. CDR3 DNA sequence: TGTGCCAGCAGCTTAGGAAGGGGGCGGTACTACGAGCAGTACTTC. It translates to CASSLGRGRYYEQYF. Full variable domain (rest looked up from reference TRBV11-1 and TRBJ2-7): EAEVAQSPRYKITEKSQAVAFWCDPISGHATLYWYRQILGQGPELLVQFQDESVVDDSQLPKDRFSAERLKGVDSTLKIQPAELGDSAMYLCASSLGRGRYYEQYFGPGTRLTVT.

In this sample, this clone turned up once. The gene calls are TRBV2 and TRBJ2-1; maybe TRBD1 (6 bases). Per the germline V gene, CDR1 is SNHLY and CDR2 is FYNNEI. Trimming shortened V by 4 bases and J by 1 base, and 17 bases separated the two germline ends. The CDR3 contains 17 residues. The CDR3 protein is CASSVDSQGGSYNEQFF. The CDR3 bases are TGTGCCAGCAGTGTTGACAGTCAAGGGGGATCCTACAATGAGCAGTTCTTC.

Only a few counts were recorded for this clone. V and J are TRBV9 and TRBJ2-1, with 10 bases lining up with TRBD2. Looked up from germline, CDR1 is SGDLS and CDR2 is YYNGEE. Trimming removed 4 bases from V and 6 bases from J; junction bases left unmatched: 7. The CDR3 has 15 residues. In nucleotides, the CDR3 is TGTGCCAGCAGCCCCACTAGCGGGGAAATCAATGAGCAGTTCTTC. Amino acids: CASSPTSGEINEQFF.

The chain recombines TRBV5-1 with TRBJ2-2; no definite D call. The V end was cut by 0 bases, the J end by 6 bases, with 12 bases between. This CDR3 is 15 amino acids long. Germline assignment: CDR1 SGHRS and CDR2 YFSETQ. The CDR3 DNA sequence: TGCGCCAGCAGCTTGGGAGTTTCCCGGGCCGGGGAGCTGTTTTTT. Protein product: CASSLGVSRAGELFF.

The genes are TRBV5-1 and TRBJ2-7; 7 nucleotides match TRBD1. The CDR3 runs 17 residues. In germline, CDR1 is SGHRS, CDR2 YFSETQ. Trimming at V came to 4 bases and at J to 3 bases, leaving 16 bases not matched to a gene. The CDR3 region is CASSQRAKGGQFYEQYF. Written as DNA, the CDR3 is TGCGCCAGCAGCCAGAGAGCTAAAGGGGGACAGTTCTACGAGCAGTACTTC.

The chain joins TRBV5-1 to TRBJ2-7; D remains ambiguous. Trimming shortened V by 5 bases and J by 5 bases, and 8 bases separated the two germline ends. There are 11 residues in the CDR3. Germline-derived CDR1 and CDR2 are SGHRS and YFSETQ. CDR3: CASRSSDEQYF. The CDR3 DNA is TGCGCCAGCAGGTCATCGGACGAGCAGTACTTC.

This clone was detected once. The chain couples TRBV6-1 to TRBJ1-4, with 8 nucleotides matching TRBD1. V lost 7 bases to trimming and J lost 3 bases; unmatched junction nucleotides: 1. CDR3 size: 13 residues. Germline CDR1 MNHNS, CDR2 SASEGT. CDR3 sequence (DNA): TGTGCCAGCAACAGGGGGGCTAATGAAAAACTGTTTTTT. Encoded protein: CASNRGANEKLFF.

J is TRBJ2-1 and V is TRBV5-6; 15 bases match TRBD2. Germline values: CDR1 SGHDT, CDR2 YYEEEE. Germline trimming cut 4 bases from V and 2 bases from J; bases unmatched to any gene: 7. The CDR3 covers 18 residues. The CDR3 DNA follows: TGTGCCAGCAGCGCGGACGGACTAGCGGGGGGGGCCTACAATGAGCAGTTCTTC. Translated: CASSADGLAGGAYNEQFF.

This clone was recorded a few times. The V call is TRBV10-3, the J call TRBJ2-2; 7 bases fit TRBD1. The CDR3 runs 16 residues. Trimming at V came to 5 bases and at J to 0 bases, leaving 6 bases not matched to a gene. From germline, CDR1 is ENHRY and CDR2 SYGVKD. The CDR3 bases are TGTGCCATCAGTATAAGGACAGGCTCGAACACCGGGGAGCTGTTTTTT. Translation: CAISIRTGSNTGELFF.

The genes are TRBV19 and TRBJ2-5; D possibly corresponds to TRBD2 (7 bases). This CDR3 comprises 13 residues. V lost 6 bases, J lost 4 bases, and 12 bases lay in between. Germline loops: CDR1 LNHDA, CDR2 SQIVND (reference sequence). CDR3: CASRGGGVETQYF. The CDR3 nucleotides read TGTGCCAGTAGAGGCGGGGGCGTAGAGACCCAGTACTTC.

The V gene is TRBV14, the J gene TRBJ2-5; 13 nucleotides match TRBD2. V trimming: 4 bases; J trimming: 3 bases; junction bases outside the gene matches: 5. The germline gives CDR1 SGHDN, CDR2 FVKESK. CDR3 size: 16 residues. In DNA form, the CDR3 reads TGTGCCAGCAGCCCACGGGGACTAGCGGGGAAAGAGACCCAGTACTTC. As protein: CASSPRGLAGKETQYF.

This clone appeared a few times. The CDR3 sequence: CASSWPSGGAPNTDTQYF. DNA of the CDR3: TGTGCCAGCAGTTGGCCTAGCGGGGGGGCCCCTAACACAGATACGCAGTATTTT. The chain employs TRBV28 and TRBJ2-3, with 12 bases matching TRBD2. V trimming: 4 bases; J trimming: 2 bases; junction bases outside the gene matches: 10. The CDR3 covers 18 residues. CDR1 MDHEN and CDR2 SYDVKM come from the germline V gene.

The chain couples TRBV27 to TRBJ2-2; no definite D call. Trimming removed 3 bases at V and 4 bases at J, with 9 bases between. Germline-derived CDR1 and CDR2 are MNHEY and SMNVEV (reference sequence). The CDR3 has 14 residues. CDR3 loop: CASSLAESTGELFF. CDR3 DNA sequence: TGTGCCAGCAGTTTGGCGGAGAGCACCGGGGAGCTGTTTTTT.

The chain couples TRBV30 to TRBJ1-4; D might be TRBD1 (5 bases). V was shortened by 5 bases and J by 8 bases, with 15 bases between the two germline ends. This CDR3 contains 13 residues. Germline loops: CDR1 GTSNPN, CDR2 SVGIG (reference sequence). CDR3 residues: CAWAGDSGEKLFF. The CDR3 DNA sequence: TGTGCCTGGGCCGGGGACTCGGGAGAAAAACTGTTTTTT.

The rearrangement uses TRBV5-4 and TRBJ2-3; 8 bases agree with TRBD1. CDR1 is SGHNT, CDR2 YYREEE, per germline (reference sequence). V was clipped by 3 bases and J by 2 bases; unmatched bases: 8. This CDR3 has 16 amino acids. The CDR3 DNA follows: TGTGCCAGCAGCTATTACCGGGACAGGTCCACAGATACGCAGTATTTT. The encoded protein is CASSYYRDRSTDTQYF.

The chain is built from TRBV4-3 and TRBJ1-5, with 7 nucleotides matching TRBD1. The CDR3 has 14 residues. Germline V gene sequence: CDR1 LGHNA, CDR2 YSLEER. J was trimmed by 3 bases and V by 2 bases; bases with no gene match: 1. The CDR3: CASSQTGVNQPQHF. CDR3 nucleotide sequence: TGCGCCAGCAGCCAAACAGGGGTCAATCAGCCCCAGCATTTT.

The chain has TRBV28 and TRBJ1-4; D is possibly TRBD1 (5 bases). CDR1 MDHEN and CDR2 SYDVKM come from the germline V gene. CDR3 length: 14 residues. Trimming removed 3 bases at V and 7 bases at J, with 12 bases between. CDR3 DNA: TGTGCCAGCAGTTTCCCCCCCGGGGGTGAAAAACTGTTTTTT. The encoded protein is CASSFPPGGEKLFF.

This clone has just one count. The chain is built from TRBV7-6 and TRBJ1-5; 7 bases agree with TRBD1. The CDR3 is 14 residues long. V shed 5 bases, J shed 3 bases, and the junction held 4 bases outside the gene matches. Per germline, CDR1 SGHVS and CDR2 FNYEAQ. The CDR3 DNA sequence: TGTGCCAGCAGCCAGGGGGGAAACAATCAGCCCCAGCATTTT. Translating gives CASSQGGNNQPQHF.